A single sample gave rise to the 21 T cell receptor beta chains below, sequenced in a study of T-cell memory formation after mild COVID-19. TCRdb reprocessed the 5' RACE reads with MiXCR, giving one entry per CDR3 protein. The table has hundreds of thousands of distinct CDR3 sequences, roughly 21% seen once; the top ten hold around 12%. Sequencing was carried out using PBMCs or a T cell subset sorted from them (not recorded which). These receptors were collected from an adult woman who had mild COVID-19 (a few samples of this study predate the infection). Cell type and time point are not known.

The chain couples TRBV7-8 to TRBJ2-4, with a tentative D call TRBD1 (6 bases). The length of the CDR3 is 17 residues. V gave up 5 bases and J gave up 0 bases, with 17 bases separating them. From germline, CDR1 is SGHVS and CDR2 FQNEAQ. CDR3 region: CASSPLQGALAKNIQYF. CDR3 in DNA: TGTGCCAGCAGCCCATTACAGGGAGCGCTAGCCAAAAACATTCAGTACTTC.

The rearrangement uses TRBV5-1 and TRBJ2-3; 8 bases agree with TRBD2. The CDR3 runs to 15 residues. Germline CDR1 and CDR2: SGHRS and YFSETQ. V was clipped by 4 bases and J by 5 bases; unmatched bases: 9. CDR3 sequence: CASSDGGTRVDTQYF. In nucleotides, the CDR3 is TGCGCCAGCAGCGATGGGGGGACTAGGGTAGATACGCAGTATTTT.

CDR3 bases: TGTGCCAGCAGGTCGGACTGGTCCGGGGAGCTGTTTTTT. It specifies CASRSDWSGELFF. This chain joins TRBV5-6 and TRBJ2-2; D is perhaps TRBD2 (5 bases). The CDR3 consists of 13 residues. V shed 5 bases and J shed 6 bases, with 11 bases lying between them. In germline, CDR1 is SGHDT, CDR2 YYEEEE. The complete variable domain, with remaining parts taken from reference TRBV5-6 and TRBJ2-2, reads DAGVTQSPTHLIKTRGQQVTLRCSPKSGHDTVSWYQQALGQGPQFIFQYYEEEERQRGNFPDRFSGHQFPNYSSELNVNALLLGDSALYLCASRSDWSGELFFGEGSRLTVL.

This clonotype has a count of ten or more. The CDR3 bases are TGCGCCAGCAGCGACCGGACAGGGGGTTACAACTATGGCTACACCTTC. Translation: CASSDRTGGYNYGYTF. The chain carries TRBV5-1 and TRBJ1-2; the match to TRBD1 covers 10 bases. With 4 bases clipped from V and 2 bases from J, the junction kept 8 bases outside the gene matches. The CDR3 is 16 amino acids. Germline CDR1 reads SGHRS; CDR2 reads YFSETQ.

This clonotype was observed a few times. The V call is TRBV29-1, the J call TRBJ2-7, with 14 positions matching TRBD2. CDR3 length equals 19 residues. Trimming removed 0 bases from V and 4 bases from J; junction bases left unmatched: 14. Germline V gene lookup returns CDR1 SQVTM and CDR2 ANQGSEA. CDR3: CSVEEPTSGRAGGMYEQYF. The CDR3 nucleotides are TGCAGCGTTGAAGAACCGACTAGCGGGAGGGCTGGGGGGATGTACGAGCAGTACTTC.

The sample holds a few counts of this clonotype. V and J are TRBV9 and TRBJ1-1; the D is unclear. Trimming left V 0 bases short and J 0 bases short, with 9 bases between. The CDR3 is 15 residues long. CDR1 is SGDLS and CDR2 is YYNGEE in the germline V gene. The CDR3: CASSVENGMNTEAFF. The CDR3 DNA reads TGTGCCAGCAGCGTAGAGAACGGAATGAACACTGAAGCTTTCTTT.

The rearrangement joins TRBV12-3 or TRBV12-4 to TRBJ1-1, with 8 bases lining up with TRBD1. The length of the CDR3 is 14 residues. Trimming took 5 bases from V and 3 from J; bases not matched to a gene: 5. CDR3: CASSPQGGHTEAFF. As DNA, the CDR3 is TGTGCCAGCAGTCCACAGGGGGGGCACACTGAAGCTTTCTTT.

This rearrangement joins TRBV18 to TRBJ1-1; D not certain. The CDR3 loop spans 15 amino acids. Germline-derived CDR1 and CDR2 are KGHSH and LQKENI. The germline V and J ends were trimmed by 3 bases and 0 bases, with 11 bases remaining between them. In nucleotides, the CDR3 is TGTGCCAGCTCACCTATGAACAGCCTGAACACTGAAGCTTTCTTT. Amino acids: CASSPMNSLNTEAFF. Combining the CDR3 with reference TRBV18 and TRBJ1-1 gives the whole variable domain NAGVMQNPRHLVRRRGQEARLRCSPMKGHSHVYWYRQLPEEGLKFMVYLQKENIIDESGMPKERFSAEFPKEGPSILRIQQVVRGDSAAYFCASSPMNSLNTEAFFGQGTRLTVV.

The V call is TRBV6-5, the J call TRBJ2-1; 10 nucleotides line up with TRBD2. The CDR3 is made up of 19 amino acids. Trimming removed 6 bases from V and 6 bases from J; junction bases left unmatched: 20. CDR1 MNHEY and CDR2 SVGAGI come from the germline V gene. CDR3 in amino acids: CASRPLAGGTTTDRNEQFF. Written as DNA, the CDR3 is TGTGCCAGCAGACCCTTAGCGGGGGGTACCACGACCGACCGCAATGAGCAGTTCTTC.

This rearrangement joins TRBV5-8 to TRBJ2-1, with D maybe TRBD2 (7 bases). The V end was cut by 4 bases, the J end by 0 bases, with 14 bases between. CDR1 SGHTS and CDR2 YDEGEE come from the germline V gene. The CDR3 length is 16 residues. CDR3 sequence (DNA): TGTGCCAGCAGCAGGGGAGGGGGTCCCTCCTACAATGAGCAGTTCTTC. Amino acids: CASSRGGGPSYNEQFF.

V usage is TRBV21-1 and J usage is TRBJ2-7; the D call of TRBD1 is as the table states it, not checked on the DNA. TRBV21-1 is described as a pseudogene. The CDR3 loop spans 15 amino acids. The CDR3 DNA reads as TGTGCCAGCAGCGCAACCGGGACAGGGGGCTACGAGCAGTACTTC. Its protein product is CASSATGTGGYEQYF.

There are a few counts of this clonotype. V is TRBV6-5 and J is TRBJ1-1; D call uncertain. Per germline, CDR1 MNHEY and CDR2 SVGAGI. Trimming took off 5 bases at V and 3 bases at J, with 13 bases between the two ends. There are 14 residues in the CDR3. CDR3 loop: CASSVSTAYTEAFF. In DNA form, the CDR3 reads TGTGCCAGCAGTGTATCTACCGCCTACACTGAAGCTTTCTTT.

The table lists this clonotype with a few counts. CDR3 sequence (DNA): TGTGCCAGCAGCGTAGCCCTGGAGGGATTGGGCTCCGGGGAGCTGTTTTTT. It is translated as CASSVALEGLGSGELFF. The chain combines TRBV9 with TRBJ2-2; D is possibly TRBD2 (6 bases). Germline V gene sequence: CDR1 SGDLS, CDR2 YYNGEE. The CDR3 has 17 amino acids. V gave up 0 bases and J gave up 6 bases, with 18 bases separating them.

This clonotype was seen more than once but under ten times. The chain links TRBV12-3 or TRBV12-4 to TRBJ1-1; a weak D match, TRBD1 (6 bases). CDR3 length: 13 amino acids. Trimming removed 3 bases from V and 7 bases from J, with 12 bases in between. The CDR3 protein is CASSFGGGLEAFF. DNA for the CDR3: TGTGCCAGCAGTTTTGGGGGGGGCCTTGAAGCTTTCTTT.

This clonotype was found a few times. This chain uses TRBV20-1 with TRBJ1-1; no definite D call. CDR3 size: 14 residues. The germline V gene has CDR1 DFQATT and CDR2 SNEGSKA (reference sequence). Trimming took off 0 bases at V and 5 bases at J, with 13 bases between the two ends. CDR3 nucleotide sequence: TGCAGTGCTAGAGACCCATCTGCGGGTACTGAAGCTTTCTTT. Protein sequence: CSARDPSAGTEAFF.

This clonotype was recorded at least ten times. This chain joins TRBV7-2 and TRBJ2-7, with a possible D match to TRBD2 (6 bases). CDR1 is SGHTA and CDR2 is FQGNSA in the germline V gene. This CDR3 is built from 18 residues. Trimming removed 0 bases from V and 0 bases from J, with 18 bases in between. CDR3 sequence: CASSLAGFSGPSSYEQYF. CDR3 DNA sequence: TGTGCCAGCAGCTTAGCAGGGTTCAGCGGGCCTAGCTCCTACGAGCAGTACTTC.

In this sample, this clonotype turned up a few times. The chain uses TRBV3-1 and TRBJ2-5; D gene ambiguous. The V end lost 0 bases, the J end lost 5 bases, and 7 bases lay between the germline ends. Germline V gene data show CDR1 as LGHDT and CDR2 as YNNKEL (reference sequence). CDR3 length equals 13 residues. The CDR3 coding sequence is TGTGCCAGCAGCCAAGATGGATTGGAGACCCAGTACTTC. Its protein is CASSQDGLETQYF.

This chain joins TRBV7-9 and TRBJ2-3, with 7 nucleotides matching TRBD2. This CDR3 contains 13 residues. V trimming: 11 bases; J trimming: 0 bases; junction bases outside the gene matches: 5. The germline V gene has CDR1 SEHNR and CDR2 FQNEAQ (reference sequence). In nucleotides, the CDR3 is TGTGCCGGCCAGCGGGGAAGCACAGATACGCAGTATTTT. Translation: CAGQRGSTDTQYF.

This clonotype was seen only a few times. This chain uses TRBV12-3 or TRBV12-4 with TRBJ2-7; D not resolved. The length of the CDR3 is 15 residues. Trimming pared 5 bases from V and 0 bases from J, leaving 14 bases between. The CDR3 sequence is CASSPRTAASYEQYF. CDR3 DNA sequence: TGTGCCAGCAGTCCGCGGACGGCCGCCTCCTACGAGCAGTACTTC.

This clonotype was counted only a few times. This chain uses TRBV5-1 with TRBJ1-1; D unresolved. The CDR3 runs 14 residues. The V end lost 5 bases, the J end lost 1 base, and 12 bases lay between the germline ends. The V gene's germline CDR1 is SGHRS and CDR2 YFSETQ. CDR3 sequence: CASRSRSGNTEAFF. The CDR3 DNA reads TGCGCCAGCAGGTCTCGGTCAGGGAACACTGAAGCTTTCTTT.

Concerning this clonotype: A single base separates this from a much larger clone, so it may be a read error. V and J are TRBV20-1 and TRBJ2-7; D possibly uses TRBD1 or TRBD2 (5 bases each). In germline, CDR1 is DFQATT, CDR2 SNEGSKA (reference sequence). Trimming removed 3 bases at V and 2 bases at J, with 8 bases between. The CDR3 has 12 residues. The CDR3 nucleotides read TGCAGTGCTAGCGGGGCGGCCTACGAGCAGTACTTC. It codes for CSASGAAYEQYF.